The count of the clone carrying this TCR beta chain is one. Using immunoSEQ multiplex PCR, the repertoire was profiled, and TCRdb retains in-frame clones only, with some absent. The sample yields under 150,000 clones, about nine tenths seen once. Between the trimmed V and J ends, which lost 5 bases and 8 bases, there was a span of 11 bases. The length of the CDR3 is 12 residues. Germline loops: CDR1 SGHRS, CDR2 YFSETQ. The record originates from a study of blood T cell repertoires in COVID-19. The source of this sequence is a man aged 45-65 years with active COVID-19. Sequences were obtained from peripheral blood. The chain carries TRBV5-1 and TRBJ2-1; a weak D match, TRBD2 (5 bases). This CDR3 reads CASSSSLDEQFF. The CDR3 DNA sequence: TGCGCCAGCAGTTCTAGCCTGGATGAGCAGTTCTTC.